The clone carrying this TCR beta chain has a count of ten or more. The antigen is not known. Germline CDR1 and CDR2: MNHNS and SASEGT. CDR3 size: 16 residues. Losses at the gene ends were 2 bases for V and 7 bases for J; bases not matched to a gene: 9. The sample originates from a study of T cells after yellow fever vaccination. Study findings and constraints: Peaking on day 5 versus 15, the secondary response was faster but weaker.

In TCRdb, the 5' RACE reads were re-called with MiXCR into one record per CDR3 protein. The table shows 120,000 to 150,000 distinct CDR3 sequences, with less than 9.5% occurring only once. Sample: CD4+ T cells sorted from PBMCs, taken 5 days after the yellow fever booster vaccination. This chain uses TRBV6-1 with TRBJ2-7; TRBD2 matches 12 bases. This clonotype was sampled from a man aged 25-45 years who received the YFV17D yellow fever vaccine. CDR3 protein: CASSEKRLAGDQEQYF. CDR3 DNA: TGTGCCAGCAGTGAAAAAAGACTAGCGGGAGATCAGGAGCAGTACTTC.